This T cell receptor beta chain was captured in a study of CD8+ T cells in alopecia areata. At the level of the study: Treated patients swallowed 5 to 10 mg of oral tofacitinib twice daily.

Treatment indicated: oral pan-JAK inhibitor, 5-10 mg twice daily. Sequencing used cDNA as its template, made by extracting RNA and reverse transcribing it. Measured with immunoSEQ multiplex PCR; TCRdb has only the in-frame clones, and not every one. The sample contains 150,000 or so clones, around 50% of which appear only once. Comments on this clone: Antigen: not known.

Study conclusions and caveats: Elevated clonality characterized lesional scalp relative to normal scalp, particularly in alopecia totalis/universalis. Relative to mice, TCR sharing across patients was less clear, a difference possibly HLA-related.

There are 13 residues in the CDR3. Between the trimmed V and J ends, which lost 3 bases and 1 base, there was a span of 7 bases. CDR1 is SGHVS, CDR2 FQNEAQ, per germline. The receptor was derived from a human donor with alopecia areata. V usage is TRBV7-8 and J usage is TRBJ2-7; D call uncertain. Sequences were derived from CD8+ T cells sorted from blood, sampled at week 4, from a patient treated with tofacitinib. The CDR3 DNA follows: TGTGCCAGCAGCTTTGGCAGATCCTACGAGCAGTACTTC. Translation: CASSFGRSYEQYF.